A single sample gave rise to the 24 T cell receptor beta chains below, sequenced in a study of PD-1 blockade in classical Hodgkin lymphoma. Regarding time point: cycle 4 day 1 (C4D1), after 5 to 7 weeks of nivolumab. Every single patient, without exception, relapsed after autologous stem cell transplantation, and brentuximab vedotin exposure varied. Magnetic negative selection purified CD4+ T cells from thawed PBMCs. Using immunoSEQ multiplex PCR, the repertoire was profiled, and TCRdb retains in-frame clones only, with some absent. The sample yields 25,000 to 30,000 clones, around 85% seen once. Here the sequenced sample was CD4+ T cells from blood, taken before the fourth cycle of nivolumab. Receptor source: a human donor with classical Hodgkin lymphoma.

The rearrangement uses TRBV7-9 and TRBJ1-1; D gene unclear. Germline CDR1 is SEHNR and CDR2 is FQNEAQ (reference sequence). CDR3 length: 13 amino acids. V lost 1 base and J lost 2, with 5 bases in between. CDR3 sequence reads: CASSLVENTEAFF. Here the CDR3 DNA reads TGTGCCAGCAGCTTAGTCGAAAACACTGAAGCTTTCTTT.

The genes are TRBV6-5 and TRBJ2-5; a possible D gene is TRBD2 (5 bases). The CDR3 is made up of 14 amino acids. Germline-derived CDR1 and CDR2 are MNHEY and SVGAGI. V lost 6 bases and J lost 4, with 15 bases in between. DNA of the CDR3: TGTGCCAGCAGCGTAGGACCAGCGGCAGAGACCCAGTACTTC. Amino acid sequence: CASSVGPAAETQYF.

This clone has just a few counts. The chain recombines TRBV5-1 with TRBJ1-2; possible D gene TRBD1, 6 bases. The CDR3 is made up of 13 amino acids. The germline V gene has CDR1 SGHRS and CDR2 YFSETQ. The V and J ends lost 7 bases and 7 bases respectively, with 17 bases between them. CDR3 bases: TGCGCCAGCGCCGCCCGATACAGGGTTGGCTACACCTTC. As protein: CASAARYRVGYTF. The full variable domain, in which reference TRBV5-1 and TRBJ1-2 provide the parts outside the CDR3, is KAGVTQTPRYLIKTRGQQVTLSCSPISGHRSVSWYQQTPGQGLQFLFEYFSETQRNKGNFPGRFSGRQFSNSRSEMNVSTLELGDSALYLCASAARYRVGYTFGSGTRLTVV.

The chain links TRBV5-4 to TRBJ2-1, with D maybe TRBD1 (6 bases). V lost 1 base and J lost 6, with 11 bases in between. Germline assignment: CDR1 SGHNT and CDR2 YYREEE (reference sequence). The CDR3 has 14 residues. CDR3 in DNA: TGTGCCAGCAGCTTGCCTCAGGGGAGCAATGAGCAGTTCTTC. It yields the protein CASSLPQGSNEQFF.

This clone has just one count. The rearrangement uses TRBV6-6 and TRBJ1-6; D is perhaps TRBD1 (5 bases). The length of the CDR3 is 13 residues. Trimming removed 6 bases at V and 8 bases at J, with 11 bases between. Germline-derived CDR1 and CDR2 are MNHNY and SVGAGI (reference sequence). Here the CDR3 reads CASRQTRDSPLHF. The CDR3 nucleotides are TGTGCCAGCAGACAAACCAGGGATTCACCCCTCCACTTT.

The chain joins TRBV7-9 to TRBJ2-5, with a tentative D call TRBD2 (5 bases). Trimming stripped 5 bases from V and 2 bases from J, with 12 bases between. This CDR3 is 14 amino acids long. Germline V CDR1 and CDR2: SEHNR, FQNEAQ (reference sequence). The CDR3 spells CASSLVGSQETQYF. The DNA for the CDR3 is TGTGCCAGCAGCCTCGTAGGGAGTCAAGAGACCCAGTACTTC.

The chain links TRBV7-9 to TRBJ1-3, with D maybe TRBD1 (6 bases). V was cut by 5 bases and J by 0 bases, with 20 bases left in between. There are 18 residues in the CDR3. Looked up from germline, CDR1 is SEHNR and CDR2 is FQNEAQ (reference sequence). The CDR3 is CASSPYPPQGFSGNTIYF. The DNA of the CDR3 is TGTGCCAGCAGCCCCTATCCCCCACAGGGCTTCTCTGGAAACACCATATATTTT.

The chain carries TRBV5-1 and TRBJ2-2; D call uncertain. V lost 5 bases and J lost 0, with 11 bases in between. Looked up from germline, CDR1 is SGHRS and CDR2 is YFSETQ. This CDR3 region has 15 residues. This CDR3 reads CASRQTPANTGELFF. Here the CDR3 DNA reads TGCGCCAGCAGACAGACCCCCGCGAACACCGGGGAGCTGTTTTTT. Supplemented by reference TRBV5-1 and TRBJ2-2, the full variable domain reads KAGVTQTPRYLIKTRGQQVTLSCSPISGHRSVSWYQQTPGQGLQFLFEYFSETQRNKGNFPGRFSGRQFSNSRSEMNVSTLELGDSALYLCASRQTPANTGELFFGEGSRLTVL.

V usage is TRBV6-5 and J usage is TRBJ1-1, with 7 positions matching TRBD1. The V and J ends lost 7 bases and 1 base, in that order; junction bases with no gene match: 3. CDR3 length equals 13 residues. Germline loops: CDR1 MNHEY, CDR2 SVGAGI. Here the CDR3 reads CASKTGRNTEAFF. The CDR3 nucleotides are TGTGCCAGCAAGACAGGGAGGAACACTGAAGCTTTCTTT.

The chain couples TRBV10-3 to TRBJ2-7; no clear D. The germline CDR1 and CDR2 sequences are ENHRY and SYGVKD. The V end lost 2 bases, the J end lost 3 bases, and 11 bases lay between the germline ends. The CDR3 is made up of 14 amino acids. The CDR3 sequence is CAISEKGFYYEQYF. The CDR3 DNA follows: TGTGCCATCAGTGAGAAAGGGTTTTACTACGAGCAGTACTTC.

This chain uses TRBV6-7 with TRBJ2-7, with D possibly being TRBD1 or TRBD2 (5 bases each). TRBV6-7 is flagged as an ORF with uncertain function. The V end lost 0 bases, the J end lost 2 bases, and 8 bases lay between the germline ends. The length of the CDR3 is 14 residues. The DNA of the CDR3 is TGTGCCAGCAGTTACTCGGGACCCACCTACGAGCAGTACTTC. Its protein is CASSYSGPTYEQYF.

This clone has just a few counts. This chain joins TRBV19 and TRBJ1-5, with D maybe TRBD1 (5 bases). This CDR3 spans 11 amino acids. V lost 8 bases to trimming and J lost 4 bases, with 6 bases between them. The germline CDR1 and CDR2 sequences are LNHDA and SQIVND (reference sequence). The CDR3 DNA reads as TGTGCCAGTGGGGGGAATCAGCCCCAGCATTTT. Translation gives CASGGNQPQHF.

This clone is a singleton in its sample. CDR3 DNA sequence: TGTGCCAGCATTCGGGGGGCTCGCCAAGAGACCCAGTACTTC. The encoded protein is CASIRGARQETQYF. The rearrangement links TRBV6-1 to TRBJ2-5, with D possibly TRBD2 on 7 matching bases. Trimming stripped 7 bases from V and 1 base from J, with 13 bases between. Per germline, CDR1 MNHNS and CDR2 SASEGT. The CDR3 is made up of 14 amino acids.

The CDR3 bases are TGTGCCAGCAGTTACGGGGGGCTGACGGATCAGCCCCAGCATTTT. Its translation is CASSYGGLTDQPQHF. The rearrangement joins TRBV6-6 to TRBJ1-5; D may be TRBD1 (6 bases). Germline lookup yields CDR1 MNHNY and CDR2 SVGAGI (reference sequence). Trimming shortened V by 2 bases and J by 5 bases, and 13 bases separated the two germline ends. The CDR3 is 15 amino acids.

Concerning this clone itself: One end of the junction varies from germline; a read error may be responsible. J is TRBJ2-5 and V is TRBV7-7; D possibly corresponds to TRBD2 (5 bases). Germline-derived CDR1 and CDR2 are SSHAT and FNYEAQ (reference sequence). The CDR3 has 13 residues. The CDR3 spells CASSRGYQETQYF. The CDR3 coding sequence is TGTGCTAGCAGTCGCGGGTACCAAGAGACCCAGTACTTC.

This sequence joins TRBV19 and TRBJ1-6, with D unclear. Trimming stripped 3 bases from V and 8 bases from J, with 11 bases between. The germline V gene has CDR1 LNHDA and CDR2 SQIVND (reference sequence). The CDR3 contains 14 residues. CDR3 sequence: CASSMARKDSPLHF. In DNA, the CDR3 is TGTGCCAGTAGTATGGCCAGGAAAGATTCACCCCTCCACTTT.

The chain carries TRBV29-1 and TRBJ1-2, with unresolved D. This CDR3 is built from 12 residues. V was shortened by 2 bases and J by 6 bases, with 10 bases between the two germline ends. Germline values: CDR1 SQVTM, CDR2 ANQGSEA. This CDR3 is CSVELGRDGYTF. The CDR3 region has the DNA TGCAGCGTTGAATTGGGGAGGGATGGCTACACCTTC.

This chain connects TRBV6-6 to TRBJ1-5; possible D gene TRBD1, 6 bases. The V end was cut by 7 bases, the J end by 0 bases, with 16 bases between. The germline V gene encodes CDR1 MNHNY and CDR2 SVGAGI (reference sequence). This CDR3 contains 16 residues. The CDR3 nucleotides are TGTGCCAGCAAGGGGAAAGGGGGGGTTAGCAATCAGCCCCAGCATTTT. It yields the protein CASKGKGGVSNQPQHF.

This sequence joins TRBV19 and TRBJ2-7; no firm D call. CDR3 length: 13 amino acids. Per the germline V gene, CDR1 is LNHDA and CDR2 is SQIVND (reference sequence). V lost 9 bases to trimming and J lost 2 bases, with 14 bases between them. CDR3 sequence (DNA): TGTGCCAGCGCTTCGACGGAGACCTACGAGCAGTACTTC. Translating gives CASASTETYEQYF. Variable domain in full (rest from reference TRBV19 and TRBJ2-7): DGGITQSPKYLFRKEGQNVTLSCEQNLNHDAMYWYRQDPGQGLRLIYYSQIVNDFQKGDIAEGYSVSREKKESFPLTVTSAQKNPTAFYLCASASTETYEQYFGPGTRLTVT.

The chain uses TRBV10-3 and TRBJ2-7; TRBD1 agrees at 8 bases. V lost 10 bases to trimming and J lost 2 bases; unmatched junction nucleotides: 7. This CDR3 has 13 amino acids. Germline CDR1 ENHRY, CDR2 SYGVKD. The CDR3 loop is CATGWTGTYEQYF. The CDR3 region has the DNA TGTGCCACCGGCTGGACAGGGACCTACGAGCAGTACTTC.

The genes are TRBV6-4 and TRBJ1-1, with D unclear. The germline gives CDR1 MRHNA, CDR2 SNTAGT. This CDR3 comprises 13 residues. V was clipped by 2 bases and J by 0 bases, with 4 bases between them. The CDR3 nucleotides are TGTGCCAGCAGTGACGAGGTGAACACTGAAGCTTTCTTT. It yields the protein CASSDEVNTEAFF.

The chain recombines TRBV5-1 with TRBJ1-2, with D unresolved. V was trimmed by 0 bases and J by 4 bases, leaving 7 bases between them. Germline V gives CDR1 SGHRS, CDR2 YFSETQ. The length of the CDR3 is 13 residues. CDR3 region: CASSLGTGYGYTF. CDR3 DNA sequence: TGCGCCAGCAGCTTGGGGACCGGCTATGGCTACACCTTC.

V is TRBV6-5 and J is TRBJ1-6; D gene uncertain. The germline CDR1 and CDR2 sequences are MNHEY and SVGAGI. The CDR3 has 14 amino acids. The germline V and J ends were trimmed by 8 bases and 5 bases, with 13 bases remaining between them. The CDR3 nucleotides read TGTGCCAGCGCCCCTGGGTTAGATAATTCACCCCTCCACTTT. Its translation: CASAPGLDNSPLHF.

The chain carries TRBV6-5 and TRBJ1-2; no clear D gene. V gave up 6 bases and J gave up 4 bases, with 12 bases separating them. There are 13 residues in the CDR3. CDR1 MNHEY and CDR2 SVGAGI come from the germline V gene. CDR3 DNA: TGTGCCAGCAGCCGTACGGTGGGCTATGGCTACACCTTC. It yields the protein CASSRTVGYGYTF.